This T cell receptor (beta chain) stems from a study of regulatory T cells in long-lasting Graves disease. Stated time point: newly diagnosed GD, antithyroid drugs for less than 3 months. The TCR library used RNA extracted from PBMCs. The CDR3 extends over 16 amino acids. Germline CDR1 DFQATT, CDR2 SNEGSKA (reference sequence). With V trimmed by 3 bases and J by 3 bases, 12 bases remained unmatched. iRepertoire HTBI primers and Arm-PCR of CDR3 regions built TCR beta libraries. TCRdb re-called the multiplex PCR reads through MiXCR, storing one row per CDR3 protein. The table has around 360,000 distinct CDR3 sequences, roughly 17% seen once. This sample was also put to use in a study of T cells in Graves' hyperthyroidism and ophthalmopathy. That paper notes: The study based diagnoses on clinical symptoms, serum thyroxine and TRAb, thyroid ultrasound and orbital computed tomography. RT-PCR in the first round (using the HTBI primer set) targeted the TCR CDR3.

This receptor was taken from a young woman with Graves disease. The V call is TRBV20-1, the J call TRBJ2-7; 9 bases match TRBD2. This sample comprised peripheral blood mononuclear cells (PBMCs), obtained at new diagnosis, from a patient treated with antithyroid drugs. The CDR3 reads CSASIAGGLGYYEQYF. The CDR3 DNA sequence: TGCAGTGCTAGCATTGCGGGAGGGCTCGGATACTACGAGCAGTACTTC.